This T cell receptor beta chain was recorded in a study of regulatory T cells in long-lasting Graves disease. Broader study findings: Persistent disease was associated with favored TRBV28 usage and with favored use of TRBJ1-2 and TRBJ2-5. Having few samples may have compromised the accuracy.

Time point given: persistent/refractory GD, antithyroid drugs over 5 years with positive TRAb. RNA isolated from PBMCs was used to make the TCR library. Arm-PCR of CDR3 regions with iRepertoire HTBI primers generated TCR beta libraries. As processed by the authors: Identification across samples found 62 TRBV and roughly 13 TRBJ segments. TCRdb reanalysed the multiplex PCR reads using MiXCR and keeps one entry per CDR3 protein. What appears here as the V and J calls and clone size reflects TCRdb's work, not the paper's. The sample yields a few hundred thousand distinct CDR3 sequences, 23% seen once. This clonotype was observed a handful of times. Its antigen is not known. Germline CDR1 SGDLS, CDR2 YYNGEE. J was trimmed by 0 bases and V by 0 bases; bases with no gene match: 3. There are 15 residues in the CDR3.

The sequencing used peripheral blood mononuclear cells (PBMCs), collected when the disease was refractory, from a patient treated with antithyroid drugs. This receptor was obtained from a female donor with Graves disease. This chain joins TRBV9 and TRBJ2-7; 7 positions match TRBD2. The CDR3 loop reads CASSVAASGSYEQYF. The DNA of the CDR3 is TGTGCCAGCAGCGTAGCGGCTAGCGGCTCCTACGAGCAGTACTTC.